Presented here are 10 T cell receptor beta chains from one specimen sequenced in a study of T-cell reconstitution after alpha-beta-depleted transplantation in children. Unique molecular identifiers were built into the TCRbeta library. TCRdb independently ran MiXCR on the PCR reads; one entry per CDR3 protein. Here the sample spans hundreds of thousands of distinct CDR3 sequences, around 17% being singletons. Sequences were derived from PBMCs, mostly from graft donor cells, sampled 360 days after TCRalphabeta/CD19-depleted stem cell transplant. The receptors come from a male patient aged 10 to 17 who had a stem cell transplant for acute lymphoblastic leukemia, so the T cells may come from the graft donor.

This clonotype was found a few times. The V gene is TRBV12-3 or TRBV12-4, the J gene TRBJ2-1; TRBD2 matches at 8 bases. The CDR3 is 17 amino acids. J lost 6 bases, V lost 5 bases, and 15 bases had no gene match. CDR3 nucleotide sequence: TGTGCCAGCAGTCTGCACGTGGGGACTAGATTTCCCAATGAGCAGTTCTTC. Translation: CASSLHVGTRFPNEQFF.

This chain joins TRBV6-6 and TRBJ2-1; D is unresolved. The germline V and J ends were trimmed by 2 bases and 8 bases, with 13 bases remaining between them. The CDR3 runs 14 residues. In germline, CDR1 is MNHNY, CDR2 SVGAGI (reference sequence). CDR3 region: CASSYRTSAHEQFF. The DNA of the CDR3 is TGTGCCAGCAGTTACCGAACCTCGGCACATGAGCAGTTCTTC.

This chain links TRBV20-1 with TRBJ2-5, with 7 bases aligning to TRBD2. The CDR3 has 12 residues. Per the germline V gene, CDR1 is DFQATT and CDR2 is SNEGSKA (reference sequence). With 3 bases clipped from V and 5 bases from J, the junction kept 3 bases outside the gene matches. The CDR3 DNA is TGCAGTGCTAGCCCCGGGGGGGAGACCCAGTACTTC. Translated, it gives CSASPGGETQYF.

The chain has TRBV11-1 and TRBJ2-1, with 9 bases that match TRBD2. The CDR3 spans 18 residues. The ends lost 11 bases at V and 5 bases at J; junction bases unmatched: 22. CDR1 and CDR2 (germline): SGHAT, FQDESV (reference sequence). Here the CDR3 reads CACPLGLAPRMVHNEQFF. In DNA, the CDR3 is TGTGCCTGCCCTTTAGGACTAGCGCCACGGATGGTACACAATGAGCAGTTCTTC.

The J gene is TRBJ2-7, the V gene TRBV27; D not certain. The CDR3 extends over 13 amino acids. V was pared by 4 bases and J by 2 bases, with 9 bases between. Germline CDR1 MNHEY, CDR2 SMNVEV (reference sequence). The CDR3 sequence is CASSYGKTYEQYF. Written as DNA, the CDR3 is TGTGCCAGCAGTTATGGGAAAACCTACGAGCAGTACTTC.

The CDR3 sequence: CAWRARGWDQETQYF. The CDR3 DNA is TGTGCCTGGAGAGCCAGGGGTTGGGACCAAGAGACCCAGTACTTC. This chain uses TRBV30 with TRBJ2-5; TRBD1 is a possible D gene (6 bases). Trimming left V 3 bases short and J 0 bases short, with 14 bases between. This CDR3 has 15 residues. Germline CDR1 and CDR2: GTSNPN and SVGIG (reference sequence).

This clonotype appeared many times. The chain joins TRBV24-1 to TRBJ2-1; 9 bases align to TRBD2. With V trimmed by 5 bases and J by 6 bases, 4 bases remained unmatched. The CDR3 has 14 amino acids. The germline V gene has CDR1 KGHDR and CDR2 SFDVKD. CDR3 residues: CATSGGLAINEQFF. In DNA form, the CDR3 reads TGTGCCACCAGTGGGGGACTAGCAATCAATGAGCAGTTCTTC.

This clonotype was detected many times. The chain recombines TRBV15 with TRBJ1-4; no firm D call. The germline V and J ends were trimmed by 1 base and 8 bases, with 23 bases remaining between them. The germline V gene has CDR1 LNHNV and CDR2 YYDKDF (reference sequence). The CDR3 is 18 residues long. The chain's CDR3 is CATSRGGGPGVLEEKLFF. Written as DNA, the CDR3 is TGTGCCACCAGCAGAGGTGGAGGACCCGGAGTATTGGAAGAAAAACTGTTTTTT.

CDR3 DNA sequence: TGCAGTGCTAGTGTTGGCACTGAAGCTTTCTTT. Its translation: CSASVGTEAFF. This chain uses TRBV20-1 with TRBJ1-1; D unresolved. This CDR3 contains 11 residues. Germline CDR1 DFQATT, CDR2 SNEGSKA (reference sequence). Trimming stripped 3 bases from V and 4 bases from J, with 6 bases between.

The chain combines TRBV7-8 with TRBJ2-1; D not resolved. Germline CDR1 reads SGHVS; CDR2 reads FQNEAQ. The V end was cut by 4 bases, the J end by 4 bases, with 14 bases between. This CDR3 has 15 residues. The CDR3 is CASSSEIFVYNEQFF. As DNA, the CDR3 is TGTGCCAGCAGCTCAGAGATCTTTGTGTACAATGAGCAGTTCTTC.